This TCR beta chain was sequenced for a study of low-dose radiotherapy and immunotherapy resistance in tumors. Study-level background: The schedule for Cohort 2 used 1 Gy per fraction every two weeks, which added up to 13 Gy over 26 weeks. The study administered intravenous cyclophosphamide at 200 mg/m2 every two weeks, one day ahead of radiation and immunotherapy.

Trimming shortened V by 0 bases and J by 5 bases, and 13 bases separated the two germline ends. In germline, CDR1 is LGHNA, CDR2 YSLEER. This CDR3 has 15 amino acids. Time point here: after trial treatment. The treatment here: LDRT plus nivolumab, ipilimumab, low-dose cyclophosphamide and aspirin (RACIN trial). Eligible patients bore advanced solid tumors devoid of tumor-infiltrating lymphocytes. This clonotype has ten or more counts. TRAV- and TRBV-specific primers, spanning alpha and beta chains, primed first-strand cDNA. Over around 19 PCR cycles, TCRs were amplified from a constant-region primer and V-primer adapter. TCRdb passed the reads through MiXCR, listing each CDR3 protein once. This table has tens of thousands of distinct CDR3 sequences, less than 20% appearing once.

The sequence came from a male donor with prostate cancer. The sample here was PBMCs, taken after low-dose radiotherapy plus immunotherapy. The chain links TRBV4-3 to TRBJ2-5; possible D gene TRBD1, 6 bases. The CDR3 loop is CASSQDSGARETQYF. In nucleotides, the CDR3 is TGCGCCAGCAGCCAAGATTCAGGGGCGCGGGAGACCCAGTACTTC.